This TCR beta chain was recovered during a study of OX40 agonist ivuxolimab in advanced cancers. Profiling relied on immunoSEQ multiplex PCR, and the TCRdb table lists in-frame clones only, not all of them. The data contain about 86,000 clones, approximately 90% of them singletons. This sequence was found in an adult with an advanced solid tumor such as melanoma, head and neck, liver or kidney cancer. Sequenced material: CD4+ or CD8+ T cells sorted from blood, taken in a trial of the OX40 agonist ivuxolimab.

CDR3 loop: CASSPRQGALGEAFF. CDR3 nucleotide sequence: TGTGCCAGCAGCCCCAGACAGGGGGCTCTAGGTGAAGCTTTCTTT. V and J are TRBV7-2 and TRBJ1-1, with 10 bases matching TRBD1. Per the germline V gene, CDR1 is SGHTA and CDR2 is FQGNSA. This CDR3 has 15 amino acids. Trimming at V came to 5 bases and at J to 7 bases, leaving 10 bases not matched to a gene.